This TCR beta chain stems from a study of blood T cells in healthy people across ages (dated by TCRdb to 2015 to 2017). About the study as a whole: In model experiments, template switching captured about one uniquely barcoded TCR beta cDNA molecule for every two T cells. The study measured age-related changes in TCR beta repertoire diversity using deep sequencing normalized with unique cDNA molecular identifiers. Donors were grouped into four age groups: young (average 16 years), middle-aged (about 40), aged (around 62) and long-lived (just over 80). Two additional independent replicas of 1 million unique cDNA reads from the same blood draw were analyzed for two donors (one aged 18 to 29 and one aged 80 or older).

Points the paper makes about the study in general: Estimates of total diversity based on one million sequenced T cells were regarded as lower bounds and as underestimates. As age increased, observed TCR beta diversity per million T cells dropped in a roughly linear way, and a significant reduction was already evident by age roughly 36. Compared with the aged group, the long-lived group had more naive CD4+ T cells, fewer expanded clones and increased TCR diversity, a pattern suggesting age selection. Conclusive comparison of naive and antigen-experienced compartments was prevented by the profiling of bulk unsorted PBMCs. Because donor CMV infection status was unknown, age-related changes in expanded clonotypes were potentially confounded. The percentage of naive T cells measured by flow cytometry correlated strongly with observed TCR beta diversity.

The library relied on 5' RACE. Sequencing was carried out with an Illumina HiSeq 2500. A second PCR of about 6 to 11 cycles was performed with a sample-barcoded 5' primer and a J-beta primer mix. A unique molecular identifier was introduced onto each TCR beta cDNA molecule by a template-switch 5' adaptor carrying 12 random nucleotides. Each sample yielded at least 2.5 million CDR3-containing paired-end reads. First-strand cDNA synthesis was performed from all RNA using the Mint cDNA synthesis kit, with priming by a TRBC-specific oligonucleotide. After uracil-DNA glycosylase treatment, a first 18-cycle PCR used universal primers M1SS and BC2_uni_R on all cDNA. As for how the authors treated the data: Each sample was normalized by randomly selecting 1 million high-quality reads, each carrying a distinct molecular identifier. Reads sharing molecular identifiers were discarded rather than binned into consensus sequences. MiTCR, set to a Q25 quality threshold and the strictest error-elimination algorithm, was used for CDR3 identification, clonotype clustering and error correction. Lower-bound total TCR beta diversity was estimated with a nonparametric unseen species model using Euler transformation. The raw public data were reprocessed by TCRdb itself: fastp quality trimming at Q25, MiXCR clonotype calling, in-frame beta chains only. Rows matching on CDR3 protein sequence are summarized as one entry with the most common DNA and genes. Here the V and J calls rest on TCRdb's processing, not on the authors' analysis. The sample table lists roughly 1 million distinct CDR3 sequences, about 25% of them with a count of one. Of the sample, around 0.75% is held by the ten largest clones.

Notes on this clonotype: What antigen it recognizes has not been identified. No base-level quality is on record; no much larger clone is a single base apart.

The donors were roughly 40 Caucasian individuals from Russia, aged 6 to 90 years, who were systemically healthy. Around 9.7 milliliters of peripheral blood were collected from each donor into EDTA-treated Vacutainer tubes. Ficoll-Paque density-gradient centrifugation was used to isolate PBMCs, with at least 6.5 million obtained per sample. Trizol reagent was used to extract total RNA from PBMCs, with at least 5.5 micrograms per sample. For every donor, flow cytometry on a PBMC aliquot measured the percentage of naive CD45RAhigh/CD27high T cells. Per the germline V gene, SQVTM is the CDR1 and ANQGSEA is the CDR2. Spanning cysteine to phenylalanine, the CDR3 consists of 13 amino acids. Only the CDR3 portion is preserved as DNA: 39 bases, with reading frame beginning at the first base. V lost 4 bases and J lost 5 bases; the stretch between them is 14 bases long. These same data were also listed under a study on T cells of mothers and their children. Reported in the second study: Nine systemically healthy Caucasian individuals served as donors, namely three mothers together with their six children. cDNA synthesis used all of the extracted RNA, with approximately 1.4 ug of RNA in each 15 ul reaction. In the second PCR, sample barcodes and 2-4 random nucleotides were introduced via the M1S primer. Each mother yielded over 9.5 million TCR beta CDR3 reads and each child 2.5 million to 3 million reads. TCR recombination output is similarly shaped by thymic selection in related and unrelated pairs, with a minor effect exerted by inherited differences. Normalized repertoire overlap was always slightly but never significantly higher in related than unrelated mother-child pairs. Persistent microchimeric T cell clones were not detected, at a sensitivity of 95 to 100 clones per million clonotypes. To look for features that set related mother-child pairs apart from unrelated individuals, the researchers ran deep NGS to compare the TCR beta repertoires of mothers and children. The mean age was 40 +/- 4 years for the mothers and around 11 +/- 4 years for the children. After adapters were ligated using NEBNext reagents, the libraries underwent 100+100 nt paired-end sequencing on an Illumina HiSeq 2000. To prevent cross-contamination, the mother and child libraries were prepared a month apart and were sequenced in separate runs. Each donor had between roughly 500,000 and 2,100,000 distinct TCR beta clonotypes identified. Naive TCR beta clonotypes were estimated from low-frequency clonotypes matched to each donor's FACS-determined naive share, without sorting.

The chain links TRBV29-1 with TRBJ1-1, and TRBD1 may be the D gene, going by 5 matching bases. The sequenced sample was blood. The source of this sequence is a girl aged 2-10 years in good health. The DNA reads TGCAGCGTTGGTCCGGGGGTAGGAACTGAAGCTTTCTTT. It codes for CSVGPGVGTEAFF.